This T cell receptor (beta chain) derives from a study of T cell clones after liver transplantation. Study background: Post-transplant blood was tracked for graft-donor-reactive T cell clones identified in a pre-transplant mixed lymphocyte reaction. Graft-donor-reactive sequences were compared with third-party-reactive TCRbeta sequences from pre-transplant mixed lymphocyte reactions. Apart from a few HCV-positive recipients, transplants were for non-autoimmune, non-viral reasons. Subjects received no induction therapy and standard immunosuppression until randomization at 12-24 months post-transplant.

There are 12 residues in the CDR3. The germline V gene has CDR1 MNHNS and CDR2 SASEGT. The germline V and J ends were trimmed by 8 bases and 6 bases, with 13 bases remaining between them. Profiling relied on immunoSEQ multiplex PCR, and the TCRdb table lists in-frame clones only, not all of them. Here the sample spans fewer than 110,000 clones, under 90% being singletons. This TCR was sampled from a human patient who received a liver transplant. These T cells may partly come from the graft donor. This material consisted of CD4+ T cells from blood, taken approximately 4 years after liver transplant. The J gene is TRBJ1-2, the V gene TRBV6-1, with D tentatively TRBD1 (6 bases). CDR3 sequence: CASERDKDGYTF. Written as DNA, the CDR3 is TGTGCCAGCGAACGGGACAAAGATGGCTACACCTTC.